A selection of T cell receptor beta chains follows, all from one sample in a study of Ad26.COV2.S vaccination and SARS-CoV-2 variants. Assay: immunoSEQ multiplex PCR; the TCRdb copy retains only in-frame clones and omits some. The profile covers about 350,000 clones, with just over 90% appearing a single time and around 4% taken by the ten largest. The starting material was peripheral blood, obtained after recovery from COVID-19. These receptor sequences come from a human donor who had recovered from COVID-19. Both conserved end residues are part of each CDR3. Fields, in order: CDR3 length, D gene, clone size, V gene, CDR3 protein. The D gene is left open where the match is weak. A clone size is listed for some rows: how often the clone was seen (once, few, many), or a class if it is expanded.

>16|TRBD1|NA|TRBV11-2
CASSLTLGTGDREQYF
>13|TRBD1|NA|TRBV12-3/TRBV12-4
CASTRTGNTEAFF
>15|NA|NA|TRBV11-2
CASSLVSLGQETQYF
>16|NA|few|TRBV12-5
CASGLVLRVSGNTIYF
>13|NA|NA|TRBV3-1/TRBV3-2
CASSEGSWETQYF
>13|NA|NA|TRBV12-5
CASGLSRGNEQYF
>18|TRBD2|NA|TRBV2
CASSARLTSGRSYNEQFF
>15|NA|NA|TRBV4-2
CASSQKTGSGNTIYF
>14|NA|NA|TRBV7-2
CASSRNQGVDEQFF
>14|NA|NA|TRBV7-2
CASSLMQGRGKLFF
>15|NA|NA|TRBV6-5
CASSYSGHSNQPQHF
>16|NA|NA|TRBV9
CASNSQPGAYTGELFF
>15|NA|NA|TRBV6-5
CASSTLPGANYGYTF
>14|NA|NA|TRBV5-1
CASSLSAAQETQYF
>13|NA|NA|TRBV19
CASRRQDNSPLHF
>16|NA|NA|TRBV5-1
CASSFIGGVVQETQYF
>13|NA|few|TRBV6-6
CASIRVEGTEAFF
>15|NA|NA|TRBV27
CASSLLRGRNTEAFF
>17|NA|NA|TRBV4-1
CASSQDDIRMVRDTQYF
>14|TRBD1|NA|TRBV25-1
CASRGDRAMGEQYF
>14|NA|NA|TRBV19
CASSIDQYRYEQYF
>15|NA|NA|TRBV7-8
CASSPTDRSNTEAFF
>12|NA|NA|TRBV12-3/TRBV12-4
CASSLILQPQHF
>13|TRBD1|NA|TRBV5-1
CASSTGQKETQYF